This passage covers 28 T cell receptor beta chains from one sample sequenced in a study of technical replicates of blood from several donors. Using immunoSEQ multiplex PCR, the repertoire was profiled, and TCRdb retains in-frame clones only, with some absent. This sample has roughly 100,000 clones; almost 96% occur once, and the top ten carry 0.22%. The sequenced sample was T cells isolated from PBMCs. These receptor sequences come from a human donor in good health.

The CDR3 bases are TGTGCCAGCAGTTTGACGGGAGGGGATACGCAGTATTTT. Translation: CASSLTGGDTQYF. This chain connects TRBV28 to TRBJ2-3; 8 bases line up with TRBD2. The ends lost 3 bases at V and 6 bases at J; junction bases unmatched: 2. From germline, CDR1 is MDHEN and CDR2 SYDVKM. This CDR3 has 13 residues.

The V gene is TRBV6-5, the J gene TRBJ2-7; tentative D call: TRBD1 (6 bases). The CDR3 totals 13 residues. Deletions cut 5 bases from V and 1 base from J, with 9 bases between. From germline, CDR1 is MNHEY and CDR2 SVGAGI. CDR3 in DNA: TGTGCCAGCAGTCGGACAGTGTCCTACGAGCAGTACTTC. As protein: CASSRTVSYEQYF.

The rearrangement links TRBV4-1 to TRBJ1-1, with 8 positions matching TRBD1. V was clipped by 4 bases and J by 3 bases; unmatched bases: 7. CDR3 length: 15 amino acids. CDR1 and CDR2 (germline): MGHRA, YSYEKL. CDR3 sequence reads: CASSPGQGRYTEAFF. DNA of the CDR3: TGCGCCAGCAGCCCCGGACAGGGCCGGTACACTGAAGCTTTCTTT.

This clone was observed once. This chain connects TRBV19 to TRBJ2-5; a weak D match, TRBD1 (6 bases). V was shortened by 7 bases and J by 3 bases, with 12 bases between the two germline ends. Germline CDR1 is LNHDA and CDR2 is SQIVND (reference sequence). CDR3 length: 13 amino acids. The CDR3 sequence: CASTGAAEETQYF. In DNA, the CDR3 is TGTGCCAGTACAGGGGCGGCGGAAGAGACCCAGTACTTC.

This clone occurred once. The CDR3 bases are TGTGCCAGCAGTGACTCTAGCGGGGGGGAGGAGCTGTTTTTT. This encodes CASSDSSGGEELFF. The J gene is TRBJ2-2, the V gene TRBV2, with 12 nucleotides matching TRBD2. Per the germline V gene, CDR1 is SNHLY and CDR2 is FYNNEI. Trimming took 3 bases from V and 10 from J; bases not matched to a gene: 3. This CDR3 is built from 14 residues.

The chain combines TRBV27 with TRBJ2-2; no firm D call. This CDR3 is 15 amino acids long. Germline CDR1 reads MNHEY; CDR2 reads SMNVEV (reference sequence). Trimming shortened V by 3 bases and J by 3 bases, and 11 bases separated the two germline ends. Here the CDR3 reads CASSFGGIYTGELFF. In DNA, the CDR3 is TGTGCCAGCAGTTTTGGCGGCATCTACACCGGGGAGCTGTTTTTT.

This chain links TRBV4-1 with TRBJ1-3; D gene unclear. This CDR3 region has 18 residues. CDR1 is MGHRA and CDR2 is YSYEKL in the germline V gene. Trimming removed 1 base from V and 0 bases from J, with 16 bases in between. CDR3 sequence reads: CASSQGRKARNSGNTIYF. CDR3 in DNA: TGCGCCAGCAGCCAAGGCCGGAAAGCCAGGAACTCTGGAAACACCATATATTTT.

The chain uses TRBV4-1 and TRBJ2-1; no clear D gene. V was cut by 1 base and J by 0 bases, with 10 bases left in between. The CDR3 totals 16 residues. From germline, CDR1 is MGHRA and CDR2 YSYEKL. This CDR3 reads CASSQGAGISYNEQFF. In DNA, the CDR3 is TGCGCCAGCAGCCAAGGGGCAGGTATCTCCTACAATGAGCAGTTCTTC.

This sequence joins TRBV11-3 and TRBJ2-7; the match to TRBD1 covers 9 bases. V lost 4 bases to trimming and J lost 5 bases; unmatched junction nucleotides: 12. Germline V lookup: CDR1 SGHNT, CDR2 YENEEA. The CDR3 has 16 amino acids. CDR3 in amino acids: CASSSRAGTGMDEQYF. For the CDR3, the DNA is TGTGCCAGCAGCTCTAGGGCCGGGACAGGGATGGACGAGCAGTACTTC.

The chain recombines TRBV28 with TRBJ2-7; the D gene is possibly TRBD1 (6 bases). Germline lookup yields CDR1 MDHEN and CDR2 SYDVKM. V was clipped by 3 bases and J by 3 bases, with 21 bases between them. The CDR3 runs to 17 residues. Written as DNA, the CDR3 is TGTGCCAGCAGTTTCTCCCCTCCTACAGGGTTTATCTACGAGCAGTACTTC. Translation: CASSFSPPTGFIYEQYF.

As DNA, the CDR3 is TGTGCCAGCAGCCGAACAGAGGGGGGGACCTACGAGCAGTACTTC. Protein sequence: CASSRTEGGTYEQYF. The V gene is TRBV4-2, the J gene TRBJ2-7, with a tentative D call TRBD2 (7 bases). The CDR3 covers 15 residues. Germline V gene sequence: CDR1 LGHNA, CDR2 YNFKEQ. Trimming took off 4 bases at V and 2 bases at J, with 15 bases between the two ends.

The chain links TRBV14 to TRBJ2-7; D not certain. V shed 0 bases and J shed 6 bases, with 15 bases lying between them. CDR3 length: 15 residues. The germline CDR1 and CDR2 sequences are SGHDN and FVKESK. Here the CDR3 reads CASSQEYRLLGEQYF. CDR3 DNA sequence: TGTGCCAGCAGCCAAGAGTACCGACTCCTAGGCGAGCAGTACTTC.

This chain links TRBV30 with TRBJ2-7, with 9 bases matching TRBD2. In germline, CDR1 is GTSNPN, CDR2 SVGIG (reference sequence). The junction had 11 bases not matched to a gene; V was cut back by 2 bases and J by 6 bases. This CDR3 is built from 15 residues. The DNA of the CDR3 is TGTGCCTGGAGTCCAGGAGCGGGGGGCCTCGGCGAGCAGTACTTC. This encodes CAWSPGAGGLGEQYF.

The chain employs TRBV19 and TRBJ2-7, with a tentative D call TRBD2 (6 bases). Looked up from germline, CDR1 is LNHDA and CDR2 is SQIVND (reference sequence). This CDR3 has 13 residues. Trimming stripped 4 bases from V and 3 bases from J, with 10 bases between. Here the CDR3 DNA reads TGTGCCAGTAGTACGGGACTTCTCTACGAGCAGTACTTC. Translated, it gives CASSTGLLYEQYF.

The rearrangement uses TRBV28 and TRBJ2-1, with TRBD2 matching over 8 bases. Germline V CDR1 and CDR2: MDHEN, SYDVKM. There are 16 residues in the CDR3. V trimming: 5 bases; J trimming: 5 bases; junction bases outside the gene matches: 11. The CDR3 is CASSPALREDDNEQFF. In DNA form, the CDR3 reads TGTGCCAGCAGTCCTGCTCTGCGGGAGGACGACAATGAGCAGTTCTTC.

The J gene is TRBJ2-5, the V gene TRBV6-1; no reliable D call. This CDR3 has 12 amino acids. Trimming cost V 11 bases and J 5 bases, with 15 bases left between them. Germline V gene sequence: CDR1 MNHNS, CDR2 SASEGT. DNA for the CDR3: TGTGCCTTGGCAAGTCAGTCGGAGACCCAGTACTTC. Translated: CALASQSETQYF.

This clone was seen a handful of times. The gene calls are TRBV2 and TRBJ1-5; 8 nucleotides match TRBD1. Per germline, CDR1 SNHLY and CDR2 FYNNEI. V shed 6 bases and J 4 bases; nucleotides not matched to a gene: 14. The CDR3 has 17 amino acids. The CDR3 protein is CASSRMPGQGGNQPQHF. The CDR3 nucleotides are TGTGCCAGCAGCAGGATGCCCGGACAGGGCGGGAATCAGCCCCAGCATTTT.

The chain carries TRBV15 and TRBJ1-2, with D unresolved. The CDR3 covers 14 residues. Germline CDR1 LNHNV, CDR2 YYDKDF (reference sequence). V was clipped by 4 bases and J by 2 bases, with 11 bases between them. CDR3 DNA sequence: TGTGCCACCAGCATCCCCGGCAGGAACTATGGCTACACCTTC. This gives the protein CATSIPGRNYGYTF.

The chain joins TRBV7-6 to TRBJ1-1, with D maybe TRBD1 (6 bases). The ends were cut back, 5 bases at V and 5 bases at J, with 18 bases in the middle. The germline gives CDR1 SGHVS, CDR2 FNYEAQ. The CDR3 covers 15 residues. This CDR3 is CASSKKQGFGTEAFF. The CDR3, as DNA: TGTGCCAGCAGCAAAAAACAGGGTTTTGGTACTGAAGCTTTCTTT.

The genes are TRBV9 and TRBJ2-6, with D unclear. V shed 0 bases and J shed 5 bases, with 6 bases lying between them. The CDR3 extends over 14 amino acids. From germline, CDR1 is SGDLS and CDR2 YYNGEE. In nucleotides, the CDR3 is TGTGCCAGCAGCGTAGGAACAAGGGCCAACGTCCTGACTTTC. Translating gives CASSVGTRANVLTF.

This clone was recorded once. The rearrangement uses TRBV5-6 and TRBJ2-3, with D perhaps matching TRBD1 (6 bases). Per germline, CDR1 SGHDT and CDR2 YYEEEE. This CDR3 is 17 amino acids long. Trimming cost V 4 bases and J 2 bases, with 20 bases left between them. This CDR3 is CASSMQGPRLITDTQYF. The CDR3, as DNA: TGTGCCAGCAGCATGCAGGGGCCGCGACTAATCACAGATACGCAGTATTTT.

V gene TRBV29-1 combines with J gene TRBJ2-7, with a tentative D call TRBD2 (7 bases). Germline V gene lookup returns CDR1 SQVTM and CDR2 ANQGSEA. The CDR3 covers 13 residues. Trimming pared 7 bases from V and 5 bases from J, leaving 18 bases between. The chain's CDR3 is CSAGLGGANEQYF. CDR3 in DNA: TGCAGCGCCGGCTTGGGGGGGGCGAACGAGCAGTACTTC.

This chain connects TRBV27 to TRBJ2-1; no definite D call. The V end lost 2 bases, the J end lost 0 bases, and 8 bases lay between the germline ends. The CDR3 extends over 15 amino acids. Germline CDR1 and CDR2: MNHEY and SMNVEV (reference sequence). This chain's CDR3 is CASSLIPSSYNEQFF. CDR3 nucleotides: TGTGCCAGCAGTTTAATTCCGAGCTCCTACAATGAGCAGTTCTTC.

The V gene is TRBV9, the J gene TRBJ2-1, with D maybe TRBD1 (8 bases). V was cut by 3 bases and J by 9 bases, with 28 bases left in between. This CDR3 spans 18 amino acids. Germline values: CDR1 SGDLS, CDR2 YYNGEE. The CDR3 nucleotides are TGTGCCAGCAGCGACCGGACAGGGAGGCCTATGTGGGGGGGTGAGCAGTTCTTC. This translates into CASSDRTGRPMWGGEQFF. Drawing the rest from reference TRBV9 and TRBJ2-1, the complete variable domain is DSGVTQTPKHLITATGQRVTLRCSPRSGDLSVYWYQQSLDQGLQFLIQYYNGEERAKGNILERFSAQQFPDLHSELNLSSLELGDSALYFCASSDRTGRPMWGGEQFFGPGTRLTVL.

CDR3 region: CARWGQELSGYTF. CDR3 sequence (DNA): TGTGCCAGGTGGGGACAGGAGTTAAGTGGCTACACCTTC. The chain uses TRBV2 and TRBJ1-2; 8 bases fit TRBD1. There are 13 residues in the CDR3. CDR1 and CDR2 from the germline V gene are SNHLY and FYNNEI. The V segment lost 9 bases and the J segment 7 bases; nucleotides outside the gene matches: 10.

The V gene is TRBV5-1, the J gene TRBJ2-7; perhaps TRBD1 as D (5 bases). V shed 4 bases and J shed 0 bases, with 8 bases lying between them. Germline V CDR1 and CDR2: SGHRS, YFSETQ. CDR3 length: 13 amino acids. CDR3 sequence (DNA): TGCGCCAGCAGCGTGACAGCCTCCTACGAGCAGTACTTC. Encoded protein: CASSVTASYEQYF.

The CDR3 here is CATTERGLFRNEQFF. The DNA of the CDR3 is TGTGCCACCACAGAGCGGGGCCTCTTTCGAAATGAGCAGTTCTTC. The genes are TRBV28 and TRBJ2-1, with 7 bases lining up with TRBD2. Looked up from germline, CDR1 is MDHEN and CDR2 is SYDVKM. The CDR3 covers 15 residues. V shed 10 bases, J shed 7 bases, and the junction held 16 bases outside the gene matches.

The chain is built from TRBV4-1 and TRBJ2-7; 11 positions match TRBD1. The V gene's germline CDR1 is MGHRA and CDR2 YSYEKL. V was pared by 3 bases and J by 2 bases, with 3 bases of the junction left unmatched. The CDR3 consists of 15 residues. DNA of the CDR3: TGCGCCAGCAGCCAGGAGGGACAGGGGGCCTACGAGCAGTACTTC. Translated, it gives CASSQEGQGAYEQYF.